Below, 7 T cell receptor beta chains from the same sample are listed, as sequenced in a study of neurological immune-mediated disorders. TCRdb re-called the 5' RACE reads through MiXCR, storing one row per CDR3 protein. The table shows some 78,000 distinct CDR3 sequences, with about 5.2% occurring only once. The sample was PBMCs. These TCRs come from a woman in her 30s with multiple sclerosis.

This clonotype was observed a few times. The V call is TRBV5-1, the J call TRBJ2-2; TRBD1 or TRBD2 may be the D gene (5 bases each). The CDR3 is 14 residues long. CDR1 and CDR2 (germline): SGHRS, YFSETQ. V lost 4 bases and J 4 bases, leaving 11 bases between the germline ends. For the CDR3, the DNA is TGCGCCAGCAGCCCGGACGGGGCCACCGGGGAGCTGTTTTTT. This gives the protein CASSPDGATGELFF.

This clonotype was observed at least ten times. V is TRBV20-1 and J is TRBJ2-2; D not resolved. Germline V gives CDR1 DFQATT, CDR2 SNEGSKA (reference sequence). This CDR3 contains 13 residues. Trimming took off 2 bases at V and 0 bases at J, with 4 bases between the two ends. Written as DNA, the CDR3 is TGCAGTGCTAGACATCCGAACACCGGGGAGCTGTTTTTT. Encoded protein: CSARHPNTGELFF.

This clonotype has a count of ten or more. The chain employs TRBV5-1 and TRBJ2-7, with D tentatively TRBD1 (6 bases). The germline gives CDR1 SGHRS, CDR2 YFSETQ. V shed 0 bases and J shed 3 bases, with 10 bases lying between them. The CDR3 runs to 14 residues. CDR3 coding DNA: TGCGCCAGCAGCTTGGGACAGGTCGACTACGAGCAGTACTTC. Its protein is CASSLGQVDYEQYF.

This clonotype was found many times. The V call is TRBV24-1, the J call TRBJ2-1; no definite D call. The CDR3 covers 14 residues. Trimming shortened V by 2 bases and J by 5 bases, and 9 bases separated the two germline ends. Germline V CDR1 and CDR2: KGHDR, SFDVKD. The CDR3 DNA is TGTGCCACCAGTGATTCAATGTCCGACAATGAGCAGTTCTTC. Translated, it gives CATSDSMSDNEQFF.

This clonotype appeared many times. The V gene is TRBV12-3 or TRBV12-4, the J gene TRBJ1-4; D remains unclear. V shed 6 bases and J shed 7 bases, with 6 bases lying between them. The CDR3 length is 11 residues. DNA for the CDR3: TGTGCCAGCAGGATAGTTGAAAAACTGTTTTTT. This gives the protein CASRIVEKLFF.

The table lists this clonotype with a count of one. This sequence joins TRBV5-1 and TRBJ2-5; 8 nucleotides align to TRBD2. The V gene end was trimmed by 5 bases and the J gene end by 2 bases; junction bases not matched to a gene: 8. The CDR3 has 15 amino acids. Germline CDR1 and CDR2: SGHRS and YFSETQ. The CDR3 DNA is TGCGCCAGCAGGCACCAGGCGGGGGGACAAGAGACCCAGTACTTC. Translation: CASRHQAGGQETQYF.

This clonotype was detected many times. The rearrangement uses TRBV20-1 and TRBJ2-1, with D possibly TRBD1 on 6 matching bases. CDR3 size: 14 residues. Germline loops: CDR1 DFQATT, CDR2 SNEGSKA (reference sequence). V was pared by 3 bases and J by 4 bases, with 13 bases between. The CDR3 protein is CSARGTYHYNEQFF. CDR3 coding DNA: TGCAGTGCTAGGGGGACATATCATTACAATGAGCAGTTCTTC.